This T cell receptor beta chain originates from a study of tumor and adjacent non-tumor tissue in lung cancer. Study overall: Each sample yielded some 4 million productive TCRbeta reads on average. Study-wide points: In normal lung, the top 100 clones were significantly more dominant than in tumor. Significantly higher TCR diversity was found in tumor than normal lung.

RNA was extracted from bulk tissue without any cell sorting. This CDR3 spans 13 amino acids. Germline V lookup: CDR1 MNHEY, CDR2 SVGEGT. TCRbeta libraries were built with three rounds of nested PCR, modified from ARM-PCR. TCRdb re-called the multiplex PCR reads with MiXCR, one entry per CDR3 protein. Of about 120,000 distinct CDR3 sequences listed, about 66% were seen once; the top ten hold 9.5% to 15%. For this clonotype: Its antigen is undetermined. A read error may account for a junction end that differs from germline.

The chain links TRBV6-2 or TRBV6-3 to TRBJ2-5; D unresolved. This receptor was identified in a man under 40 with non-small cell lung cancer. Sequencing input: lung tumor tissue. The CDR3 loop is CASSYTAEETQYF. For the CDR3, the DNA is TGTGCAAGCAGTTACACGGCGGAAGAGACCCAGTACTTC.